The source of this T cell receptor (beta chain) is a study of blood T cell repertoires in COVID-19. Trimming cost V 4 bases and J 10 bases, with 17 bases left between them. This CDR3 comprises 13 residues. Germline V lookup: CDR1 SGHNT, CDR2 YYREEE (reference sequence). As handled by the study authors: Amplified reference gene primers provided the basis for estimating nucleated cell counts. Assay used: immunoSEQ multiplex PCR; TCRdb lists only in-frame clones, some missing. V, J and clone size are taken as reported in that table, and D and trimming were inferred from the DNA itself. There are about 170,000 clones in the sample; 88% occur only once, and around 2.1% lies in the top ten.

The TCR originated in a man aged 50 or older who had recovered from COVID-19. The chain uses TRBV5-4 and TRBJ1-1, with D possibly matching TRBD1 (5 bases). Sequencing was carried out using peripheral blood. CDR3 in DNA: TGTGCCAGCAGCCTAGGAGGGGCCGCTCGAGCTTTCTTT. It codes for CASSLGGAARAFF.